A single sample is the source of the 10 T cell receptor beta chains below, sequenced in a study of blood T cell repertoires in COVID-19. The protocol was immunoSEQ multiplex PCR, while the TCRdb copy is restricted to in-frame clones and leaves out a portion. The repertoire holds some 87,000 clones, 70% to 90% seen once, with more than 3.5% in the top ten. The sample consisted of peripheral blood. All receptors come from a human donor with COVID-19, enrolled during active disease. The donor label of this sample is uncertain.

The rearrangement joins TRBV3-1 (or the pseudogene TRBV3-2) to TRBJ2-5; a possible D gene is TRBD2 (5 bases). V lost 1 base to trimming and J lost 7 bases, with 10 bases between them. The length of the CDR3 is 13 residues. Germline loops: CDR1 LGHDT, CDR2 YNNKEL (reference sequence). As DNA, the CDR3 is TGTGCCAGCAGCCAAGGAGGGTTTAGGACCCAGTACTTC. Encoded protein: CASSQGGFRTQYF.

This clone was recorded only once. The chain carries TRBV5-4 and TRBJ2-5, with 9 bases lining up with TRBD2. The CDR3 is made up of 17 amino acids. Germline V gene data show CDR1 as SGHNT and CDR2 as YYREEE (reference sequence). J was trimmed by 5 bases and V by 0 bases; bases with no gene match: 11. The CDR3 nucleotides are TGTGCCAGCAGCTTGGAAGCTGGGGCAAGCGGGGGGGAGACCCAGTACTTC. Amino acid sequence: CASSLEAGASGGETQYF. The variable domain in full, with the rest retrieved from reference TRBV5-4 and TRBJ2-5, is ETGVTQSPTHLIKTRGQQVTLRCSSQSGHNTVSWYQQALGQGPQFIFQYYREEENGRGNFPPRFSGLQFPNYSSELNVNALELDDSALYLCASSLEAGASGGETQYFGPGTRLLVL.

The CDR3 spells CASSLAGEAFF. The DNA of the CDR3 is TGTGCCAGCAGTTTGGCAGGGGAAGCTTTCTTT. The rearrangement joins TRBV12-3 or TRBV12-4 to TRBJ1-1, with D possibly matching TRBD1 (5 bases). There are 11 residues in the CDR3. Trimming pared 3 bases from V and 8 bases from J, leaving 7 bases between.

Only a few counts were recorded for this clone. The chain carries TRBV5-4 and TRBJ1-1; the D is unclear. Germline assignment: CDR1 SGHNT and CDR2 YYREEE (reference sequence). V was pared by 4 bases and J by 4 bases, with 11 bases between. This CDR3 contains 13 residues. DNA for the CDR3: TGTGCCAGCAGCCGGCGGGGTATCACTGAAGCTTTCTTT. Translated: CASSRRGITEAFF.

The chain joins TRBV6-2 or TRBV6-3 to TRBJ2-3; TRBD1 matches at 7 bases. The CDR3 is 15 residues long. Germline V gene sequence: CDR1 MNHEY, CDR2 SVGEGT. V was pared by 2 bases and J by 7 bases, with 9 bases of the junction left unmatched. The CDR3 nucleotides are TGTGCCAGCAGTTACAGGGGGCTTCGGATTTATACGCAGTATTTT. Encoded protein: CASSYRGLRIYTQYF.

This clone came up a few times. The chain is built from TRBV6-1 and TRBJ2-7, with D possibly TRBD1 on 6 matching bases. This CDR3 has 16 amino acids. V lost 3 bases to trimming and J lost 6 bases, with 21 bases between them. Germline values: CDR1 MNHNS, CDR2 SASEGT. The chain's CDR3 is CASSELGHLEAGEQYF. The CDR3, as DNA: TGTGCCAGCAGTGAGCTGGGACACTTGGAGGCTGGCGAGCAGTACTTC.

The chain carries TRBV10-3 and TRBJ1-2; 7 bases match TRBD1. Germline trimming cut 6 bases from V and 4 bases from J; bases unmatched to any gene: 8. Germline V gene sequence: CDR1 ENHRY, CDR2 SYGVKD. The CDR3 has 14 amino acids. The CDR3 DNA reads TGTGCCATCAGGCCCACAGGGGCCGGCTATGGCTACACCTTC. Translation: CAIRPTGAGYGYTF.

The rearrangement joins TRBV5-1 to TRBJ2-2; D may be TRBD1 (5 bases). V was cut by 1 base and J by 0 bases, with 7 bases left in between. This CDR3 comprises 15 residues. The germline V gene has CDR1 SGHRS and CDR2 YFSETQ. CDR3 coding DNA: TGCGCCAGCAGCTTGCCAGGGACGAACACCGGGGAGCTGTTTTTT. Its translation is CASSLPGTNTGELFF.

This sequence joins TRBV3-1 (or the pseudogene TRBV3-2) and TRBJ1-5; tentatively, D is TRBD1 (6 bases). V shed 0 bases and J shed 7 bases, with 10 bases lying between them. CDR3 size: 14 residues. Per germline, CDR1 LGHDT and CDR2 YNNKEL (reference sequence). The CDR3 reads CASSQDTGYQPQHF. The CDR3 DNA is TGTGCCAGCAGCCAAGATACAGGGTACCAGCCCCAGCATTTT.

In DNA, the CDR3 is TGTGCCAGCAGTTACGCAAGCGGGGGTAATTCACCCCTCCACTTT. Translation gives CASSYASGGNSPLHF. The rearrangement links TRBV6-5 to TRBJ1-6; maybe TRBD1 (5 bases). CDR3 size: 15 residues. V lost 2 bases and J lost 6, with 11 bases in between. Germline loops: CDR1 MNHEY, CDR2 SVGAGI.